This T cell receptor (beta chain) was sequenced in a study of T cell changes during pregnancy in multiple sclerosis. Clones were sequenced by immunoSEQ multiplex PCR, and TCRdb holds only the in-frame ones, with some missing. The data hold just over 15,000 clones, with about 80% observed a single time. The V end lost 5 bases, the J end lost 8 bases, and 13 bases lay between the germline ends. The germline V gene encodes CDR1 MNHEY and CDR2 SMNVEV (reference sequence). The CDR3 totals 13 residues. The source was CD8+ T cells from peripheral blood mononuclear cells, collected after pregnancy. The TCR was taken from a female donor in good health, enrolled as a control in a pregnancy study. The chain links TRBV27 to TRBJ2-1; D might be TRBD2 (6 bases). CDR3 bases: TGTGCCAGCAGTCTGTCTAGCGTACATGAGCAGTTCTTC. Encoded protein: CASSLSSVHEQFF.